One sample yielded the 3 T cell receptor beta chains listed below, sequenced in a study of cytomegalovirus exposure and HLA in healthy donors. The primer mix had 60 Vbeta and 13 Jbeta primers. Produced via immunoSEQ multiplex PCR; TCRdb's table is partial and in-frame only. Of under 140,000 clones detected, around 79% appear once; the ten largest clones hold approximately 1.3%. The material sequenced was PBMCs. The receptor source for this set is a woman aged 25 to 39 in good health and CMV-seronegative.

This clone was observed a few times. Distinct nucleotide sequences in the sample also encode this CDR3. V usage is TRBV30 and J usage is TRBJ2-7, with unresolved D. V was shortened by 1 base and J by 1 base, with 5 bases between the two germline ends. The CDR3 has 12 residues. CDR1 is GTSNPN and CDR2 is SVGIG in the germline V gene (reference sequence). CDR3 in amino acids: CAWSAGSYEQYF. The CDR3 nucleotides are TGTGCCTGGAGTGCCGGTTCCTACGAGCAGTACTTC.

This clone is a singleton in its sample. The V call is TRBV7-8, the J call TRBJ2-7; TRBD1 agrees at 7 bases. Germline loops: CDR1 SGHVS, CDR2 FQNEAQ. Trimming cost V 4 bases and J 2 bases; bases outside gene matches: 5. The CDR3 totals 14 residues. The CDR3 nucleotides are TGTGCCAGCAGCTCAAGACAGGGAGCCTACGAGCAGTACTTC. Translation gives CASSSRQGAYEQYF.

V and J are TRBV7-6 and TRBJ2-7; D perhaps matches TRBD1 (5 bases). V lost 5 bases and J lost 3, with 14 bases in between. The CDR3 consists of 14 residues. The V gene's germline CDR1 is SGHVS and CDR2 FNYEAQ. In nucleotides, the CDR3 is TGTGCCAGCAGCAGGGGAAACAGCAACTACGAGCAGTACTTC. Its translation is CASSRGNSNYEQYF.